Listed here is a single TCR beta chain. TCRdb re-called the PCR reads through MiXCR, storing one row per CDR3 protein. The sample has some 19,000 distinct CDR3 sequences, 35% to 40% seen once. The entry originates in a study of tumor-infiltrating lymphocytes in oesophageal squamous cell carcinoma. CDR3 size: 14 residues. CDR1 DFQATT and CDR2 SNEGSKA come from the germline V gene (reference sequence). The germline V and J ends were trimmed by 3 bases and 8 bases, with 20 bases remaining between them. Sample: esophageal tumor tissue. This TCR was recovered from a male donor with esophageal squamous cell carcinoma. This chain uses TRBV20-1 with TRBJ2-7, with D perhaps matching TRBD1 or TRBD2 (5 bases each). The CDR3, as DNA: TGCAGTGCTAGGTTGGGGACGGTCGGAATACAGCAGTACTTC. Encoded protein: CSARLGTVGIQQYF.